This T cell receptor (beta chain) comes out of a study of regulatory T cells in long-lasting Graves disease. The trim removed 4 bases at V and 3 bases at J, leaving 3 bases unmatched. CDR1 and CDR2 (germline): SQVTM, ANQGSEA. The CDR3 consists of 12 residues. As for time point: persistent/refractory GD, antithyroid drugs over 5 years with positive TRAb. Isolated PBMC RNA provided the starting material for the TCR library. Arm-PCR of CDR3 regions and iRepertoire HTBI primers were the basis on which TCR beta libraries were built. TCRdb itself ran the multiplex PCR reads through MiXCR, one entry per CDR3 protein. The sample records roughly 430,000 distinct CDR3 sequences, 20% to 25% being singletons. Comment on this clonotype: A single base separates this from a much larger clone, so it may be a read error. A read error is likely, as this CDR3 ends without the conserved phenylalanine or tryptophan.

The chain employs TRBV29-1 and TRBJ2-7; 7 bases align to TRBD1. Sequencing used peripheral blood mononuclear cells (PBMCs), obtained when the disease was refractory, from a patient treated with antithyroid drugs. This sequence originates from a female donor with Graves disease. CDR3 coding DNA: TGCAGCGTTGGACAGGGTATCTACGAGCAGTACTCC. Its translation is CSVGQGIYEQYS.